By share of the sample, the clone carrying this TCR beta chain is large (0.1 to 1%). The antigen remains undetermined. Compared with germline, one end of the junction differs, possibly owing to a read error. This record comes from a study of circulating CD8 cells and anti-PD-1 response in melanoma. Whole-study context: Treatment was intravenous nivolumab at 3 mg/kg every 2 weeks. General observations from the study: DNEG was most diverse; TIGIT repertoires were least diverse. Published repertoire comparisons used only baseline and M1 samples. Generally, no replicate experiments were performed.

From live CD3+CD8+TCRalphabeta+ cells, four PD-1 and/or TIGIT subsets were sorted. Each library started from 15 ng of total RNA using the QIAseq Immune Repertoire TCR panel. TCRdb reprocessed the reads via MiXCR and lists one record per CDR3 protein. The sample contains 250 to 300 distinct CDR3 sequences, 9.8% of which appear only once. The sequence derives from a human donor with melanoma. Sequencing used CD8+ T cells from PBMCs, obtained at baseline or after one month of anti-PD-1 therapy (not recorded which).

CDR3 sequence (DNA): TGCAGTGTTGAAGATCGGGGGCAGGGGACCAACGAGCAGTACTTC. It specifies CSVEDRGQGTNEQYF. The chain recombines TRBV29-1 with TRBJ2-7; either TRBD1 or TRBD2 may fit D (6 bases each). Germline assignment: CDR1 SQVTM and CDR2 ANQGSEA. The CDR3 sequence is 15 residues long.